These T cell receptor beta chains were read from a single sample in a study of cytomegalovirus exposure and HLA in healthy donors. Measured with immunoSEQ multiplex PCR; TCRdb has only the in-frame clones, and not every one. The sample includes 250,000 to 350,000 clones, 80% of them seen just once. Sequencing was performed on PBMCs. The source is a girl aged 2-9 years in good health and CMV-seronegative. The CDR3 runs from the conserved cysteine through the conserved F or W. The D gene is left open where the match is weak. Some rows mark clone size as missing; the rest say once, few, many or name a class of expanded clone.

CDR3	DNA	size	J	D	V
CASSLSPRLRMNEKLFF	TGTGCCAGCAGTTTATCCCCCCGTTTGAGGATGAATGAAAAACTGTTTTTT	once	TRBJ1-4	-	TRBV27
CASSLLMSGFNEQFF	TGTGCCAGCAGCCTTCTGATGAGCGGATTCAATGAGCAGTTCTTC	-	TRBJ2-1	-	TRBV27
CASSLLGSGNNQPQHF	TGTGCCAGCAGTTTATTAGGGTCGGGGAACAATCAGCCCCAGCATTTT	once	TRBJ1-5	-	TRBV27
CASSSDRHGYTF	TGTGCCAGCAGTTCGGACAGACATGGCTACACCTTC	-	TRBJ1-2	-	TRBV6-5
CAWTGYGNEQFF	TGTGCCTGGACAGGGTACGGCAATGAGCAGTTCTTC	-	TRBJ2-1	-	TRBV30
CAWSARVDYGYTF	TGTGCCTGGAGTGCGAGGGTGGACTATGGCTACACCTTC	once	TRBJ1-2	-	TRBV30
CARETGATKYTGELFF	TGTGCTAGGGAAACAGGGGCGACTAAATACACCGGGGAGCTGTTTTTT	few	TRBJ2-2	TRBD1	TRBV12-5
CASGYLGLLFNYGYTF	TGTGCCAGCGGCTACCTGGGACTCCTATTTAACTATGGCTACACCTTC	-	TRBJ1-2	-	TRBV27
CAWSSRFNSPLHF	TGTGCCTGGAGTAGCAGGTTTAATTCACCCCTCCACTTT	-	TRBJ1-6	-	TRBV30
CASGGVGINTGELFF	TGTGCCAGCGGGGGGGTCGGGATCAACACCGGGGAGCTGTTTTTT	-	TRBJ2-2	TRBD2	TRBV2
CASSFRGGPSTDTQYF	TGTGCCAGCAGCTTTCGGGGGGGGCCTAGCACAGATACGCAGTATTTT	-	TRBJ2-3	TRBD2	TRBV7-6
CASSEWPTGTQETQYF	TGTGCCAGCAGTGAATGGCCAACGGGGACACAAGAGACCCAGTACTTC	-	TRBJ2-5	-	TRBV25-1
CASSRGASAPSSYNEQFF	TGTGCCAGCAGCCGCGGGGCGTCAGCGCCGAGCTCCTACAATGAGCAGTTCTTC	-	TRBJ2-1	-	TRBV7-8
CASSRTAVSYNEQFF	TGTGCCAGCAGTCGAACGGCGGTCTCCTACAATGAGCAGTTCTTC	-	TRBJ2-1	-	TRBV6-5
CASSLLRSNNEQFF	TGTGCCAGCAGTTTATTACGGAGTAACAATGAGCAGTTCTTC	-	TRBJ2-1	-	TRBV27
CASSPLAGVAKNIQYF	TGCGCCAGCAGCCCTTTAGCGGGGGTAGCCAAAAACATTCAGTACTTC	once	TRBJ2-4	TRBD2	TRBV5-1
CASQKGQGLSYEQYF	TGTGCCAGCCAAAAGGGACAGGGGCTCTCCTACGAGCAGTACTTC	once	TRBJ2-7	TRBD1	TRBV7-9
CASSFQVHYEQYF	TGTGCCAGCAGTTTCCAGGTTCACTACGAGCAGTACTTC	-	TRBJ2-7	-	TRBV27
CASSPFGRTIEAFF	TGTGCCAGCAGCCCCTTCGGGAGGACAATTGAAGCTTTCTTT	few	TRBJ1-1	-	TRBV11-1
CASTNRDRVNIQYF	TGTGCCAGCACCAACCGGGACAGGGTTAACATTCAGTACTTC	few	TRBJ2-4	TRBD1	TRBV5-6
CASSNFPQGDDYEQYF	TGTGCCAGCAGCAACTTCCCACAGGGGGACGACTACGAGCAGTACTTC	-	TRBJ2-7	TRBD1	TRBV7-8
CASSYCCGGATGELFF	TGTGCCAGCAGTTACTGTTGCGGGGGGGCCACCGGGGAGCTGTTTTTT	few	TRBJ2-2	TRBD2	TRBV6-5
CASGLTGTGWRDEQFF	TGTGCTAGTGGTCTGACAGGGACGGGTTGGAGGGATGAGCAGTTCTTC	-	TRBJ2-1	-	TRBV12-5
CASSNNEGAWGYGYTF	TGTGCCAGCAGCAATAACGAGGGTGCTTGGGGCTATGGCTACACCTTC	-	TRBJ1-2	-	TRBV21-1
CAWTRVWNNEQFF	TGTGCCTGGACCAGGGTCTGGAACAATGAGCAGTTCTTC	-	TRBJ2-1	-	TRBV30
CASSQGQGNGWSLIYEQYF	TGTGCCAGCAGCCAAGGACAGGGGAACGGCTGGAGCTTGATCTACGAGCAGTACTTC	-	TRBJ2-7	TRBD1	TRBV7-6